These 16 T cell receptor beta chains were all obtained from the same sample, sequenced in a study of graft-versus-host responses after intestinal transplantation. This table comes from immunoSEQ multiplex PCR, and its TCRdb copy is limited to in-frame clones, with some not included. The table lists over 85,000 clones, about 95% of them singletons. Their cognate antigens are unknown. Sequenced here: unstimulated CD4+ T cells sorted from spleen or lymph node cells, sampled before transplant. The receptors were sampled from a human donor who was the organ donor for an intestinal transplant.

The J gene is TRBJ2-7, the V gene TRBV6-6; 11 nucleotides line up with TRBD2. Germline V CDR1 and CDR2: MNHNY, SVGAGI (reference sequence). The CDR3 extends over 15 amino acids. Trimming cost V 6 bases and J 3 bases; bases outside gene matches: 7. The CDR3 coding sequence is TGTGCCAGCAGCCGCCTAGCGGGGGGAGTCTACGAGCAGTACTTC. This sequence encodes CASSRLAGGVYEQYF.

The CDR3: CASSPGRREHEKLFF. CDR3 sequence (DNA): TGTGCCAGCAGTCCCGGGCGGAGAGAACATGAAAAACTGTTTTTT. The chain couples TRBV6-6 to TRBJ1-4; D is unclear. The germline gives CDR1 MNHNY, CDR2 SVGAGI (reference sequence). Trimming took off 5 bases at V and 6 bases at J, with 16 bases between the two ends. The CDR3 contains 15 residues.

This sequence joins TRBV27 and TRBJ2-7; D might be TRBD2 (6 bases). Germline CDR1 is MNHEY and CDR2 is SMNVEV (reference sequence). The CDR3 spans 13 residues. V shed 3 bases and J shed 3 bases, with 9 bases lying between them. CDR3 DNA: TGTGCCAGCAGTTTGGAGGAGGGCTACGAGCAGTACTTC. Its translation: CASSLEEGYEQYF.

This sequence joins TRBV27 and TRBJ1-2; TRBD1 aligns across 8 bases. CDR3 length: 17 amino acids. V gave up 3 bases and J gave up 4 bases; unmatched junction bases: 13. Germline V lookup: CDR1 MNHEY, CDR2 SMNVEV (reference sequence). CDR3 in DNA: TGTGCCAGCAGTTTTTCTGGGACAGGAGGCGCTACCTATGGCTACACCTTC. It encodes CASSFSGTGGATYGYTF.

The J gene is TRBJ2-3, the V gene TRBV4-1; D perhaps matches TRBD1 (6 bases). Trimming removed 1 base at V and 3 bases at J, with 23 bases between. Germline V gives CDR1 MGHRA, CDR2 YSYEKL. The CDR3 runs 19 residues. DNA for the CDR3: TGCGCCAGCAGCCAAGGAAGGGGGTCCACGAGGGGTCGGACAGATACGCAGTATTTT. Protein: CASSQGRGSTRGRTDTQYF.

This sequence joins TRBV10-3 and TRBJ2-5; a weak D match, TRBD1 (5 bases). There are 14 residues in the CDR3. The V and J ends lost 0 bases and 4 bases respectively, with 9 bases between them. Germline-derived CDR1 and CDR2 are ENHRY and SYGVKD. The CDR3 nucleotides are TGTGCCATCAGTGAGTCGAGGCAGGGAGAGACCCAGTACTTC. Translated: CAISESRQGETQYF.

Only a few counts were recorded for this clone. The V and J genes are TRBV10-3 and TRBJ1-4; 9 bases fit TRBD1. V was clipped by 2 bases and J by 7 bases; unmatched bases: 2. CDR3 size: 14 residues. In germline, CDR1 is ENHRY, CDR2 SYGVKD. CDR3 sequence: CAISEGTGTEKLFF. CDR3 DNA: TGTGCCATCAGTGAGGGGACAGGGACTGAAAAACTGTTTTTT.

V and J are TRBV14 and TRBJ1-1; a weak D match, TRBD1 (6 bases). This CDR3 spans 15 amino acids. The germline V and J ends were trimmed by 0 bases and 7 bases, with 15 bases remaining between them. Germline assignment: CDR1 SGHDN and CDR2 FVKESK. Here the CDR3 DNA reads TGTGCCAGCAGCCAAGACCCACAGGGATATGGTGAAGCTTTCTTT. Translating it yields CASSQDPQGYGEAFF. Complete variable domain (other parts from reference TRBV14 and TRBJ1-1): EAGVTQFPSHSVIEKGQTVTLRCDPISGHDNLYWYRRVMGKEIKFLLHFVKESKQDESGMPNNRFLAERTGGTYSTLKVQPAELEDSGVYFCASSQDPQGYGEAFFGQGTRLTVV.

The V and J genes are TRBV7-8 and TRBJ1-6; D call uncertain. Per germline, CDR1 SGHVS and CDR2 FQNEAQ. The CDR3 length is 15 residues. V was cut by 1 base and J by 5 bases, with 9 bases left in between. The CDR3 DNA follows: TGTGCCAGCAGCTTAGGGGTCTTCGATAATTCACCCCTCCACTTT. This translates into CASSLGVFDNSPLHF.

The chain recombines TRBV27 with TRBJ2-5; D assignment may be TRBD1 or TRBD2 (5 bases each). The CDR3 is 15 amino acids. The germline gives CDR1 MNHEY, CDR2 SMNVEV (reference sequence). V lost 5 bases and J 7 bases, leaving 20 bases between the germline ends. The CDR3 loop is CASSPMSRDGLTQYF. The CDR3 DNA is TGTGCCAGCAGTCCTATGTCCAGGGACGGTTTGACCCAGTACTTC.

In DNA, the CDR3 is TGTGCCAGTAGCTCCCCGGGACAGCGCACAGATACGCAGTATTTT. This translates into CASSSPGQRTDTQYF. The chain joins TRBV19 to TRBJ2-3, with 7 bases identical to TRBD1. The CDR3 is 15 residues long. Germline CDR1 LNHDA, CDR2 SQIVND (reference sequence). V lost 6 bases, J lost 1 base, and 7 bases stayed unmatched. Using reference TRBV19 and TRBJ2-3 for the parts outside the CDR3, the full variable domain is DGGITQSPKYLFRKEGQNVTLSCEQNLNHDAMYWYRQDPGQGLRLIYYSQIVNDFQKGDIAEGYSVSREKKESFPLTVTSAQKNPTAFYLCASSSPGQRTDTQYFGPGTRLTVL.

This chain joins TRBV7-9 and TRBJ2-5; D is unresolved. The V and J ends lost 5 bases and 5 bases respectively, with 6 bases between them. Germline V lookup: CDR1 SEHNR, CDR2 FQNEAQ (reference sequence). The CDR3 is 11 amino acids. This CDR3 reads CASSPAETQYF. The CDR3 bases are TGTGCCAGCAGCCCAGCGGAGACCCAGTACTTC.

The rearrangement links TRBV30 to TRBJ1-2; TRBD1 aligns across 10 bases. CDR3 size: 16 residues. V dropped 3 bases and J dropped 4; count of bases not matched to a gene: 11. CDR1 is GTSNPN, CDR2 SVGIG, per germline (reference sequence). The CDR3 loop reads CAWRRGQGLSSYGYTF. Here the CDR3 DNA reads TGTGCCTGGAGGAGGGGACAGGGGCTATCCTCCTATGGCTACACCTTC.

The chain has TRBV2 and TRBJ1-2, with TRBD1 identical over 9 bases. The V and J ends lost 5 bases and 2 bases, in that order; junction bases with no gene match: 3. This CDR3 comprises 14 residues. From germline, CDR1 is SNHLY and CDR2 FYNNEI. For the CDR3, the DNA is TGTGCCAGCAGTTTACAGGGGGCCAACTATGGCTACACCTTC. Its translation: CASSLQGANYGYTF.

The chain links TRBV6-5 to TRBJ1-3; 9 nucleotides match TRBD1. The CDR3 is 13 residues long. CDR1 and CDR2 from the germline V gene are MNHEY and SVGAGI. V gave up 9 bases and J gave up 4 bases; unmatched junction bases: 4. The CDR3 is CASWTGAGNTIYF. In DNA, the CDR3 is TGTGCCAGTTGGACAGGGGCCGGAAACACCATATATTTT.

The chain carries TRBV2 and TRBJ1-2; D remains unclear. This CDR3 is built from 14 residues. Germline V gives CDR1 SNHLY, CDR2 FYNNEI. Trimming took 6 bases from V and 5 from J, leaving 16 bases between them. DNA for the CDR3: TGTGCCAGCAGGGGTGCCCTAGGTGGGTATGGCTACACCTTC. It is translated as CASRGALGGYGYTF.